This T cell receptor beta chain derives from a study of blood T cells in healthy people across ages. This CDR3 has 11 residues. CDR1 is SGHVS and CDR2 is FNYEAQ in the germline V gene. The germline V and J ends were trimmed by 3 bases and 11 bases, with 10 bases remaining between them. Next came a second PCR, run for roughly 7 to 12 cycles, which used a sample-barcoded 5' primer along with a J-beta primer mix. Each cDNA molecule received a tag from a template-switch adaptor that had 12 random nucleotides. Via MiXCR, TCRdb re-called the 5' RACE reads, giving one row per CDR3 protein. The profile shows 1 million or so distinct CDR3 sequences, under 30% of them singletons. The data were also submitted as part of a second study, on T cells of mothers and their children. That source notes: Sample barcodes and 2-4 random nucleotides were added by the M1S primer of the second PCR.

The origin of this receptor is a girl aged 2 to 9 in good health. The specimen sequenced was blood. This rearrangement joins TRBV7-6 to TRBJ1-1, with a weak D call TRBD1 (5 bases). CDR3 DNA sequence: TGTGCCAGCAGCTTTGGAGGGGATGCTTTCTTT. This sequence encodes CASSFGGDAFF. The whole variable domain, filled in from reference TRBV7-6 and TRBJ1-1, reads GAGVSQSPRYKVTKRGQDVALRCDPISGHVSLYWYRQALGQGPEFLTYFNYEAQQDKSGLPNDRFSAERPEGSISTLTIQRTEQRDSAMYRCASSFGGDAFFGQGTRLTVV.